This TCR beta chain appears in the sequencing data of a study of long-term antiretroviral therapy in people with HIV (dated by TCRdb to between 2021 and 2023). Looking at the study overall: The earliest samples were collected about a decade before the 2015 WHO recommendation for immediate ART, when ART was typically delayed until CD4 counts fell. A retrospective serial study tested whether ART initiation and durable HIV suppression were associated with changes in peripheral blood TRB repertoire composition and diversity. A total of over 150 cryopreserved PBMC samples came from 25 to 30 adults with confirmed HIV infection and were collected serially over a mean of around 6 years (range 1-12). About 35% of the 30 participants with HIV were female. No cross-contamination during QIAcube processing was shown when test extractions of a monoclonal T-cell line were performed alongside about 30 polyclonal samples.

Including the terminal cysteine and phenylalanine, the CDR3 comprises 15 residues. Only the CDR3 portion is preserved as DNA: 45 bases, with reading frame beginning at the first base. CDR1 and CDR2 (SEHNR, FQNEAQ) derive from the germline V gene (reference sequence). Relative to germline, V is 5 bases shorter and J is 1 base shorter, with 11 bases between their ends. To be included, a participant needed at least one PBMC sample from before ART initiation plus at least two post-ART samples. All participants with HIV were treated in the United States of America. Cryopreserved samples of about 0.95-10 million PBMC were thawed and washed before DNA extraction. At the time of the earliest PBMC sample, participants with HIV were aged between roughly 20 and 60 years. PBMC samples were contributed by each participant from 1-4 timepoints before ART initiation and 2-8 timepoints after ART initiation, with a median of 7 samples. For every participant, serial HIV viral load, CD4+ T-cell count, ART history and demographic data were obtained. Using a Qiagen kit on a QIAcube, genomic DNA was extracted from unsorted PBMC, with samples processed in batches of 12.

The immunoSEQ hsTCRB v3.0 assay was used at survey level resolution for TRB variable region sequencing. A depth of about 35,000-50,000 T-cell genomes per sample was targeted for TRB sequencing. Pooled TRB libraries were sequenced on an Illumina MiSeq with a v3 150-cycle kit. Per the authors' processing: Repertoire analysis was performed in R inside a reproducible Nextflow workflow that covered QC, data transformation and analysis. LymphoSeq2, an R package for AIRR-Seq data exploration, was used to implement custom analyses. A handful of samples that yielded fewer than 5000 total TRB sequences were excluded, so that fewer than 250 HIV repertoires were analyzed. Of the roughly 190 retained HIV repertoires, approximately 57 were collected before and approximately 130 after ART initiation. Each repertoire was downsampled to 5000 TRB nucleotide sequences, and summary statistics were averaged across 100 downsampling iterations. The analysis kept only TRB sequences whose CDR3 regions were at least seven amino acids long. Diversity was measured with a Shannon entropy-derived clonality score and the Gini coefficient. In the repertoire networks, any two of the top 5000 CDR3 amino acid sequences were linked whenever the two sequences differed by an edit distance of one. For TRB CDR3 amino acid sequences, antigen specificity groups and MHC restriction were predicted with GLIPH2. To flag known associations with CMV, EBV, HIV or tissue antigens, CDR3 amino acid sequences were compared against VDJdb and McPAS-TCR. Pre-ART, post-ART and control groups were compared with Wilcoxon signed-rank tests and Holm-Bonferroni correction. TCRdb took this table from immuneACCESS and kept in-frame rearrangements with V and J called. Such tables lack part of the clones; where checked against another copy, unresolved V genes explain under half of the gap, and the rest is unexplained. That table is the source of V, J and clone size, and D and trimming were worked out from the DNA. The sample data list 32,000 or so clones, and approximately 85% of these were observed just once. 4.4% of the sample lies in the top ten.

As to this clone: The specificity of this receptor is unknown. No much larger clone exists at a distance of one base, and base qualities are not known.

Findings and caveats that apply to the study as a whole: The repertoire was dominated across all time points by expanded TRB clones identified before ART initiation, although this dominance was seen to fluctuate and to decrease in many PLHIV after ART. HIV repertoires had narrower CDR3 length ranges than controls, and the network structure suggested an antigen-experienced repertoire that shifted only slightly toward naive after ART. Because PBMC availability was limited, only the TCR beta chain was sequenced, with no alpha chain pairing. No data were available on ART adherence, viral resistance or therapy changes, limiting inferences about post-ART repertoire changes. The samples were dated from about 2004 to 2018, and the ART regimens that were used may be less effective than current ART regimens. Because cell numbers in pre-ART samples were limited, unsorted PBMC were profiled instead of sorted CD4+ and CD8+ T cells. Starting ART was linked to a significant rise in TRB diversity, yet even after long-term ART the diversity remained significantly lower than in transplant donor controls.

The chain is assembled from TRBV7-9 and TRBJ2-2; TRBD1 might be the D gene, on 5 matching bases. The sequence was obtained from a young man with HIV. The sample consisted of unsorted PBMCs, taken about 3.5 years after starting antiretroviral therapy. The DNA sequence reads TGTGCCAGCAGCCAAAGACAGCTGAACACCGGGGAGCTGTTTTTT. Translated, this gives CASSQRQLNTGELFF.